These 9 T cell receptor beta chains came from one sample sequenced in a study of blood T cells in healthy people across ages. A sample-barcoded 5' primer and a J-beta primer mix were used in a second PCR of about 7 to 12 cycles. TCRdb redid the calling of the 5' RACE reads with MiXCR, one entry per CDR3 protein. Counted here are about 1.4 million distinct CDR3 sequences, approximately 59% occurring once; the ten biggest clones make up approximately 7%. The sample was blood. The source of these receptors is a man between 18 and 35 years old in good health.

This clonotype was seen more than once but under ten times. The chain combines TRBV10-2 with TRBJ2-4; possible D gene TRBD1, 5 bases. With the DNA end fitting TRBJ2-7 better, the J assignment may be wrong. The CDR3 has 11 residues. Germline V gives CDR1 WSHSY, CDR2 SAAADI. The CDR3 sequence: CASIAGNEQYF. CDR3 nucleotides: TGCGCCAGCATCGCAGGGAACGAGCAGTACTTC.

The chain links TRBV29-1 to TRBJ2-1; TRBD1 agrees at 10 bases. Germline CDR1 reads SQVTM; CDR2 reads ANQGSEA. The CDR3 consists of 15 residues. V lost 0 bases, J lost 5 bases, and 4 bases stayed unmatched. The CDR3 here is CSVEDQGQGNNEQFF. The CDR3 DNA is TGCAGCGTTGAAGATCAGGGACAGGGGAACAATGAGCAGTTCTTC.

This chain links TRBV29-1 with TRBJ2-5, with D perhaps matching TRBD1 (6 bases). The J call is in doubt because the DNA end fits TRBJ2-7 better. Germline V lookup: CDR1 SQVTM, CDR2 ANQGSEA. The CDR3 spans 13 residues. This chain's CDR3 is CSVGAGALFEQYF. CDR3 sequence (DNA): TGCAGCGTTGGGGCAGGGGCTCTTTTCGAGCAGTACTTC.

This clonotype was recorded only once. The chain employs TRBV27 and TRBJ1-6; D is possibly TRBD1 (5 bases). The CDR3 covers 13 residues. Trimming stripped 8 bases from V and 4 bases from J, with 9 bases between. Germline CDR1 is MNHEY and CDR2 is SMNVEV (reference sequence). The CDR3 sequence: CASGTSYNSPLHF. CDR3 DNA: TGTGCCAGCGGGACCTCTTATAATTCACCCCTCCACTTT.

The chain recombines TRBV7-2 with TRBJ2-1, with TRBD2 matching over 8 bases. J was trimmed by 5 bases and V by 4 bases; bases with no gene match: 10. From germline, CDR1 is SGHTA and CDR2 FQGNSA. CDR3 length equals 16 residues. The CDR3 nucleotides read TGTGCCAGCAGCTCACCGGGGGGGCTCCCCCACAATGAGCAGTTCTTC. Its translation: CASSSPGGLPHNEQFF.

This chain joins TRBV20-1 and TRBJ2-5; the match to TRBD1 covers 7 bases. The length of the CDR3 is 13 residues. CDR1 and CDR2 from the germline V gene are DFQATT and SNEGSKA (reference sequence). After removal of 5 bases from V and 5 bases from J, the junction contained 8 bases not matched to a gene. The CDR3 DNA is TGCAGTGCTCAAAACAGGGGTTTGGAGACCCAGTACTTC. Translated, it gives CSAQNRGLETQYF.

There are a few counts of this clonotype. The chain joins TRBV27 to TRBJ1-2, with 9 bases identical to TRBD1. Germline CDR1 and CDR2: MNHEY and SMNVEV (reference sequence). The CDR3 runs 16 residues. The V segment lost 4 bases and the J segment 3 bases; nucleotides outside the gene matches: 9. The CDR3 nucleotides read TGTGCCAGCAGTTCGTTACCGGGACAGGGACACTATGGCTACACCTTC. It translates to CASSSLPGQGHYGYTF.

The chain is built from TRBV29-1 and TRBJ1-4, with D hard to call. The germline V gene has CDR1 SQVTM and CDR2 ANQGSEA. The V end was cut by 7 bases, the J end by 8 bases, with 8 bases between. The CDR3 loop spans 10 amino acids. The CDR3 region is CSALREKLFF. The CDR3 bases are TGCAGCGCCCTTCGGGAAAAACTGTTTTTT. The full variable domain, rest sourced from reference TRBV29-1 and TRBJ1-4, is SAVISQKPSRDICQRGTSLTIQCQVDSQVTMMFWYRQQPGQSLTLIATANQGSEATYESGFVIDKFPISRPNLTFSTLTVSNMSPEDSSIYLCSALREKLFFGSGTQLSVL.

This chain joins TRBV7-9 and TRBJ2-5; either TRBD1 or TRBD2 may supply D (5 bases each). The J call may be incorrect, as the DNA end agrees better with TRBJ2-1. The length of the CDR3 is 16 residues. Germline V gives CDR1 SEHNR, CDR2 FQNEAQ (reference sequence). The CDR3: CASSPDLTGLQETQFF. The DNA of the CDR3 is TGTGCCAGCAGCCCGGACCTAACAGGACTCCAAGAGACCCAGTTCTTC.